A selection of T cell receptor beta chains follows, all from one sample in a study of identifying expanded T cells in peripheral blood. Here immunoSEQ multiplex PCR was the method, and the copy in TCRdb shows in-frame clones only, minus some. The repertoire holds 75,000 to 100,000 clones, with over 75% as singletons. Sequences were obtained from blood. The receptors here all came from a person aged 18-70 years in good health. Both conserved end residues are part of each CDR3. The D gene is left open where the match is weak. Some rows mark clone size as missing; the rest say once, few, many or name a class of expanded clone.

CDR3 DNA,CDR3 protein,V gene,J gene,D gene,clone size
TGTGCCAGCAGCTCGCCGCTCCGAGGACTCAAAGTATTACCAGATACGCAGTATTTT,CASSSPLRGLKVLPDTQYF,TRBV7-2,TRBJ2-3,-,-
TGTGCCAGCAGCGTAGAGGGCAGTAACTATGGCTACACCTTC,CASSVEGSNYGYTF,TRBV9,TRBJ1-2,-,-
TGTGCCAGCAGCATCCGACAGGGGGCCGGGGAGCTGTTTTTT,CASSIRQGAGELFF,TRBV7-2,TRBJ2-2,TRBD1,once
TGTGCCAGCAGTTCCCTGCCCAGGGGTAGTTCGAGACTAGCGGGAGTGGGGGAGCAGTACTTC,CASSSLPRGSSRLAGVGEQYF,TRBV28,TRBJ2-7,TRBD2,-
TGTGCCACACACTTGGCGGGGAGAAATGAGCAGTTCTTC,CATHLAGRNEQFF,TRBV15,TRBJ2-1,-,-
TGTGCCAGCAGCCTATCGAGACTAGCGGGGGGGTCTGGCGAGACCCAGTACTTC,CASSLSRLAGGSGETQYF,TRBV7-2,TRBJ2-5,TRBD2,-
TGTGCCACCAGCAGAGAGACTAGCGGGTCCAATGAGCAGTTCTTC,CATSRETSGSNEQFF,TRBV15,TRBJ2-1,TRBD2,-
TGTGCCAGCAGCGTTTCGGCTAGCGGACGGTACTCGAACACCGGGGAGCTGTTTTTT,CASSVSASGRYSNTGELFF,TRBV9,TRBJ2-2,TRBD2,once
TGTGCCAGCAGCGTAGGACTAGCGTACAATGAGCAGTTCTTC,CASSVGLAYNEQFF,TRBV9,TRBJ2-1,TRBD2,few
TGTGCCAGCAGTTCTAGGCAGATTACCTACGAGCAGTACTTC,CASSSRQITYEQYF,TRBV28,TRBJ2-7,-,-
TGTGCCAGCAGCGGACGACAGGGTTCCAGCTCTGGGGCCAACGTCCTGACTTTC,CASSGRQGSSSGANVLTF,TRBV21-1,TRBJ2-6,-,-
TGCGCCAGCAGCCAAGATTGGCGCAACTCTGGAAACACCATATATTTT,CASSQDWRNSGNTIYF,TRBV4-3,TRBJ1-3,-,-
TGTGCCAGCAGTGTGGGTTACACCATATATTTT,CASSVGYTIYF,TRBV6-1,TRBJ1-3,-,-
TGTGCCAGCACCAGGAGGGCAGGACCCAACTATGGCTACACCTTC,CASTRRAGPNYGYTF,TRBV6-6,TRBJ1-2,-,-
TGTGCCAGCAGCCCGTTCGGACTAGCGGGAAACACCGGGGAGCTGTTTTTT,CASSPFGLAGNTGELFF,TRBV5-6,TRBJ2-2,TRBD2,-
TGTGCCATCAGTGAGGCACCGGGACTAGCGGCAATCCCCTACGAGCAGTACTTC,CAISEAPGLAAIPYEQYF,TRBV10-3,TRBJ2-7,TRBD2,-
TGTGCCAGCAGCTTCGGAGAGACCCAGTACTTC,CASSFGETQYF,TRBV5-4,TRBJ2-5,-,-
TGTGCCAGCAGCTCCCTGAGACTAGGACAAACCTACGAGCAGTACTTC,CASSSLRLGQTYEQYF,TRBV13,TRBJ2-7,-,-
TGTGCCAGCAGTTACCGTACAGGGACCCAGGGGTATGGCTACACCTTC,CASSYRTGTQGYGYTF,TRBV6-5,TRBJ1-2,-,-
TGTGCCAGCAGCTTGGGGAAGCCCGGGGAGCTGTTTTTT,CASSLGKPGELFF,TRBV7-9,TRBJ2-2,-,-
TGTGCCAGCAGTTCCAACAGGGGGCGAGGGAATGAAAAACTGTTTTTT,CASSSNRGRGNEKLFF,TRBV6-5,TRBJ1-4,TRBD1,-
TGTGCCAGCAGCCTGACAGGGGCGGAGACCCAGTACTTC,CASSLTGAETQYF,TRBV7-3,TRBJ2-5,TRBD1,-
TGTGCCAGCAGCTTAGTGGCAGGGACCAACTATGGCTACACCTTC,CASSLVAGTNYGYTF,TRBV11-2,TRBJ1-2,-,-
TGTGCCAGCAGCTTAGTTTCAGGGATTAATGAAAAACTGTTTTTT,CASSLVSGINEKLFF,TRBV7-2,TRBJ1-4,-,-
TGCAGCGTTGAAGAATGGTCTTATGGCTACACCTTC,CSVEEWSYGYTF,TRBV29-1,TRBJ1-2,-,-
TGTGCCAGCAGTTCAGGGGCTCGGGGGGTGAACACTGAAGCTTTCTTT,CASSSGARGVNTEAFF,TRBV27,TRBJ1-1,-,-
TGTGCCAGCCGCCCTGGACAGGGGCAGTCACCCCTCCACTTT,CASRPGQGQSPLHF,TRBV25-1,TRBJ1-6,TRBD1,few
TGTGCCAGCAGGGAGACAGGGGATAGAGGGGGAGCTTTCTTT,CASRETGDRGGAFF,TRBV6-5,TRBJ1-1,TRBD1,once
TGTGCCAGCAGCACTTCGACAGGAGCCTACGAGCAGTACTTC,CASSTSTGAYEQYF,TRBV28,TRBJ2-7,-,-
TGTGCCAGCAGCTTAGAGCGAGCGGGAAACAATGAGCAGTTCTTC,CASSLERAGNNEQFF,TRBV7-2,TRBJ2-1,TRBD2,once
TGTGCCACCCGGCGGGAGGGTCTAGTGGTAGAGCAGTACTTC,CATRREGLVVEQYF,TRBV28,TRBJ2-7,TRBD2,-
TGTGCCAGCAGCGTAGACGGGACCGGGGAGCTGTTTTTT,CASSVDGTGELFF,TRBV9,TRBJ2-2,-,-
TGTGCCAGCAGCTTAGAGTTTTCTCCGGATTCACCCCTCCACTTT,CASSLEFSPDSPLHF,TRBV7-2,TRBJ1-6,-,few
TGTGCCAGCAGCTTAGGTGCCAGGGGGCCTTACGGCGGAGCTGTTTTT,CASSLGARGPYGGAVF,TRBV7-2,TRBJ2-2,TRBD1,-
TGTGCCACCAGCAGAGATGGTAATCCCCAAGAGACCCAGTACTTC,CATSRDGNPQETQYF,TRBV15,TRBJ2-5,-,-
TGTGCCAGCAGTTTCAGGACAGGACAGGGGACGGTTTCCTACGAGCAGTACTTC,CASSFRTGQGTVSYEQYF,TRBV27,TRBJ2-7,TRBD1,once